Presented here are 22 T cell receptor beta chains from one specimen sequenced in a study of blood T cell repertoires in COVID-19. Clones were read by immunoSEQ multiplex PCR, and TCRdb kept only the in-frame ones, dropping some. The repertoire holds 150,000 or so clones, around 87% seen once, with 6.5% to 8% in the top ten. The sequencing sample was made of PBMCs or T cells enriched from blood (not recorded which). These receptor sequences come from a woman aged 45-65 years who had recovered from COVID-19.

The chain has TRBV14 and TRBJ2-1; D not resolved. The CDR3 length is 12 residues. CDR1 SGHDN and CDR2 FVKESK come from the germline V gene. Deletions cut 1 base from V and 9 bases from J, with 7 bases between. CDR3 DNA: TGTGCCAGCAGCCAAGGCGAGTTTGAGCAGTTCTTC. Its translation is CASSQGEFEQFF.

This sequence joins TRBV19 and TRBJ2-1; 7 bases agree with TRBD1. The germline CDR1 and CDR2 sequences are LNHDA and SQIVND (reference sequence). With V trimmed by 7 bases and J by 4 bases, 7 bases remained unmatched. The CDR3 contains 14 residues. The CDR3 sequence is CASNKGDRYNEQFF. For the CDR3, the DNA is TGTGCCAGTAATAAGGGGGACAGATACAATGAGCAGTTCTTC.

The DNA of the CDR3 is TGTGCCAGCTCACCCGGGACAGGGGGTCAAGAGACCCAGTACTTC. It specifies CASSPGTGGQETQYF. V is TRBV18 and J is TRBJ2-5, with TRBD1 matching 11 bases. The junction had 2 bases not matched to a gene; V was cut back by 3 bases and J by 2 bases. This CDR3 is built from 15 residues. Germline V lookup: CDR1 KGHSH, CDR2 LQKENI.

The rearrangement uses TRBV19 and TRBJ2-1; TRBD2 agrees at 12 bases. CDR1 and CDR2 from the germline V gene are LNHDA and SQIVND (reference sequence). The J segment lost 8 bases and the V segment lost 7 bases, leaving 15 bases of the junction unmatched. The CDR3 covers 17 residues. CDR3 in amino acids: CASTFGTSGSLGYEQFF. The CDR3 nucleotides read TGTGCCAGTACTTTTGGGACTAGCGGGTCCCTGGGGTATGAGCAGTTCTTC.

This chain connects TRBV25-1 to TRBJ1-1; possibly TRBD1 for D (5 bases). CDR1 is MGHDK and CDR2 is SYGVNS in the germline V gene. Trimming took 10 bases from V and 0 from J, leaving 12 bases between them. The CDR3 is made up of 13 amino acids. CDR3 amino acids: CATQTAMNTEAFF. CDR3 coding DNA: TGTGCCACCCAGACAGCCATGAACACTGAAGCTTTCTTT. Drawing the rest from reference TRBV25-1 and TRBJ1-1, the complete variable domain is EADIYQTPRYLVIGTGKKITLECSQTMGHDKMYWYQQDPGMELHLIHYSYGVNSTEKGDLSSESTVSRIRTEHFPLTLESARPSHTSQYLCATQTAMNTEAFFGQGTRLTVV.

This rearrangement joins TRBV7-3 to TRBJ1-1; 8 bases are shared with TRBD1. The CDR3 extends over 17 amino acids. Germline lookup yields CDR1 SGHTA and CDR2 FQGTGA. V shed 4 bases and J 6 bases; nucleotides not matched to a gene: 16. In nucleotides, the CDR3 is TGTGCCAGCAGCTCCCAACCCGGGACAGGTCATTCTGCTGAAGCTTTCTTT. Translated: CASSSQPGTGHSAEAFF.

This sequence joins TRBV19 and TRBJ1-1; TRBD1 aligns across 7 bases. The CDR3 length is 16 residues. Germline lookup yields CDR1 LNHDA and CDR2 SQIVND (reference sequence). Losses at the gene ends were 5 bases for V and 1 base for J; bases not matched to a gene: 10. DNA for the CDR3: TGTGCCAGTAGTGACCTTAAGGGGGCGGGGAACACTGAAGCTTTCTTT. Protein product: CASSDLKGAGNTEAFF.

In nucleotides, the CDR3 is TGTGCCAGCAGCCCCGGGACAGGGATCATGAACACTGAAGCTTTCTTT. Amino acid sequence: CASSPGTGIMNTEAFF. The chain uses TRBV7-9 and TRBJ1-1, with 9 bases identical to TRBD1. The CDR3 covers 16 residues. CDR1 and CDR2 from the germline V gene are SEHNR and FQNEAQ (reference sequence). V lost 5 bases, J lost 0 bases, and 7 bases stayed unmatched.

V and J are TRBV9 and TRBJ2-2; 14 bases are a match to TRBD2. V lost 3 bases to trimming and J lost 0 bases; unmatched junction nucleotides: 4. This CDR3 has 18 residues. Germline lookup yields CDR1 SGDLS and CDR2 YYNGEE. In nucleotides, the CDR3 is TGTGCCAGCAGCGGGACTAGCGGGGGGCCTTCGAACACCGGGGAGCTGTTTTTT. It is translated as CASSGTSGGPSNTGELFF.

This clone was observed a few times. This chain uses TRBV5-1 with TRBJ2-3, with TRBD2 matching 7 bases. V trimming: 4 bases; J trimming: 0 bases; junction bases outside the gene matches: 5. This CDR3 region has 15 residues. In germline, CDR1 is SGHRS, CDR2 YFSETQ. In nucleotides, the CDR3 is TGCGCCAGCAGCCGGTCACTAGCGAGCACAGATACGCAGTATTTT. Residues: CASSRSLASTDTQYF.

The genes are TRBV12-5 and TRBJ2-3; 10 bases are shared with TRBD2. The ends lost 2 bases at V and 6 bases at J; junction bases unmatched: 8. The germline gives CDR1 LGHNT, CDR2 FRNRAP. The CDR3 runs 16 residues. As DNA, the CDR3 is TGTGCTAGTGGTTTGACCCGAGGGACTAGCGCTGATACGCAGTATTTT. Protein: CASGLTRGTSADTQYF. Combining the CDR3 with reference TRBV12-5 and TRBJ2-3 gives the whole variable domain DARVTQTPRHKVTEMGQEVTMRCQPILGHNTVFWYRQTMMQGLELLAYFRNRAPLDDSGMPKDRFSAEMPDATLATLKIQPSEPRDSAVYFCASGLTRGTSADTQYFGPGTRLTVL.

This rearrangement joins TRBV6-2 or TRBV6-3 to TRBJ2-7; 7 bases are a match to TRBD2. Germline assignment: CDR1 MNHEY and CDR2 SVGEGT. After removal of 2 bases from V and 4 bases from J, the junction contained 5 bases not matched to a gene. This CDR3 spans 14 amino acids. In DNA, the CDR3 is TGTGCCAGCAGTTACGGGGGGGTCAAGTACGAGCAGTACTTC. This translates into CASSYGGVKYEQYF.

The chain recombines TRBV5-5 with TRBJ2-1; TRBD2 matches at 8 bases. The CDR3 is made up of 14 amino acids. Per the germline V gene, CDR1 is SGHKS and CDR2 is YYEKEE (reference sequence). V lost 0 bases and J lost 9; bases outside the gene matches: 5. The CDR3 loop reads CASSLVGTSGEQFF. The CDR3 nucleotides read TGTGCCAGCAGCTTGGTGGGGACTAGTGGTGAGCAGTTCTTC.

The genes are TRBV29-1 and TRBJ1-1; 8 nucleotides align to TRBD1. Germline assignment: CDR1 SQVTM and CDR2 ANQGSEA. CDR3 length: 13 amino acids. With V trimmed by 7 bases and J by 0 bases, 4 bases remained unmatched. The chain's CDR3 is CSASTGVNTEAFF. The CDR3 DNA follows: TGCAGCGCCTCGACAGGGGTGAACACTGAAGCTTTCTTT. Full variable domain (rest looked up from reference TRBV29-1 and TRBJ1-1): SAVISQKPSRDICQRGTSLTIQCQVDSQVTMMFWYRQQPGQSLTLIATANQGSEATYESGFVIDKFPISRPNLTFSTLTVSNMSPEDSSIYLCSASTGVNTEAFFGQGTRLTVV.

This sequence joins TRBV18 and TRBJ1-1; TRBD1 might be the D (6 bases). Looked up from germline, CDR1 is KGHSH and CDR2 is LQKENI. With 5 bases removed from V and 6 bases from J, the gap between germline ends came to 16 bases. This CDR3 contains 14 residues. The CDR3 region is CASSNSMTGSEAFF. The CDR3 DNA sequence: TGTGCCAGCTCAAACTCCATGACAGGCTCTGAAGCTTTCTTT. Using reference TRBV18 and TRBJ1-1 for the parts outside the CDR3, the full variable domain is NAGVMQNPRHLVRRRGQEARLRCSPMKGHSHVYWYRQLPEEGLKFMVYLQKENIIDESGMPKERFSAEFPKEGPSILRIQQVVRGDSAAYFCASSNSMTGSEAFFGQGTRLTVV.

Here the CDR3 DNA reads TGTGCCAGCAGCCCCCGTGGGGGGGCCGTCGAGCAGTACTTC. Translated: CASSPRGGAVEQYF. The rearrangement joins TRBV7-2 to TRBJ2-7; TRBD2 is a possible D gene (7 bases). The CDR3 totals 14 residues. The germline V gene encodes CDR1 SGHTA and CDR2 FQGNSA. The V end lost 5 bases, the J end lost 6 bases, and 17 bases lay between the germline ends.

The chain is built from TRBV6-2 or TRBV6-3 and TRBJ2-7, with 9 bases that match TRBD1. From germline, CDR1 is MNHEY and CDR2 SVGEGT. V was clipped by 5 bases and J by 3 bases; unmatched bases: 2. The CDR3 has 13 amino acids. In DNA, the CDR3 is TGTGCCAGCAGTAGGACAGGGGTCTACGAGCAGTACTTC. It specifies CASSRTGVYEQYF.

V usage is TRBV12-5 and J usage is TRBJ2-2; 8 bases fit TRBD1. The CDR3 length is 15 residues. Germline values: CDR1 LGHNT, CDR2 FRNRAP. J lost 6 bases, V lost 2 bases, and 5 bases had no gene match. The CDR3 is CASGLLTGVPGELFF. In DNA form, the CDR3 reads TGTGCTAGTGGTTTGCTGACAGGGGTACCCGGGGAGCTGTTTTTT.

The chain joins TRBV18 to TRBJ2-5; maybe TRBD1 (7 bases). V shed 3 bases and J shed 2 bases, with 13 bases lying between them. Germline V CDR1 and CDR2: KGHSH, LQKENI. The CDR3 is made up of 15 amino acids. The CDR3 coding sequence is TGTGCCAGCTCACCTGACCAGGGGGGACAAGAGACCCAGTACTTC. Residues: CASSPDQGGQETQYF.

The V gene is TRBV5-1, the J gene TRBJ2-5; D might be TRBD1 (6 bases). The ends were cut back, 2 bases at V and 2 bases at J, with 7 bases in the middle. Germline V CDR1 and CDR2: SGHRS, YFSETQ. This CDR3 has 13 amino acids. CDR3 bases: TGCGCCAGCAGCTTCGGACAGCAAGAGACCCAGTACTTC. Its protein is CASSFGQQETQYF.

V usage is TRBV7-2 and J usage is TRBJ2-1, with TRBD2 matching over 9 bases. Trimming at V came to 1 base and at J to 6 bases, leaving 4 bases not matched to a gene. This CDR3 comprises 15 residues. CDR1 and CDR2 (germline): SGHTA, FQGNSA. The CDR3 nucleotides read TGTGCCAGCAGCTTAGTTGCTAGCGGGGCCAATGAGCAGTTCTTC. It yields the protein CASSLVASGANEQFF.

This clone is a singleton in its sample. The chain recombines TRBV11-2 with TRBJ2-3, with D perhaps TRBD1 (5 bases). This CDR3 contains 14 residues. The V end was cut by 5 bases, the J end by 0 bases, with 9 bases between. From germline, CDR1 is SGHAT and CDR2 FQNNGV. The CDR3 sequence is CASSLTVSTDTQYF. CDR3 nucleotides: TGTGCCAGCAGCCTGACAGTTAGCACAGATACGCAGTATTTT.